The 32 T cell receptor beta chains given below trace back to one sample, sequenced in a study of blood T cell repertoires in COVID-19. The data were produced by immunoSEQ multiplex PCR, yet TCRdb's version contains in-frame clones alone and is incomplete. Altogether roughly 200,000 clones are present, about nine tenths being singletons, with the ten largest covering about 1.8%. Sequenced material: peripheral blood. The receptors shown here come from a man between 65 and 85 years old with acute or convalescent COVID-19.

Written as DNA, the CDR3 is TGTGCCAGCACCCGCCGGGGAGGCCCCACAGATACGCAGTATTTT. Translating gives CASTRRGGPTDTQYF. The chain employs TRBV6-5 and TRBJ2-3; TRBD2 might be the D (6 bases). V lost 7 bases to trimming and J lost 2 bases, with 16 bases between them. The CDR3 extends over 15 amino acids. CDR1 is MNHEY, CDR2 SVGAGI, per germline.

This chain links TRBV30 with TRBJ1-1; TRBD1 is a possible D gene (6 bases). The CDR3 runs to 13 residues. V shed 4 bases and J shed 8 bases, with 17 bases lying between them. CDR1 is GTSNPN, CDR2 SVGIG, per germline (reference sequence). DNA of the CDR3: TGTGCCTGGAAACCAGGGGTCCGGAGCGAAGCTTTCTTT. This sequence encodes CAWKPGVRSEAFF.

V is TRBV9 and J is TRBJ2-1; 10 nucleotides agree with TRBD2. The V gene end was trimmed by 3 bases and the J gene end by 3 bases; junction bases not matched to a gene: 3. This CDR3 is 15 amino acids long. Looked up from germline, CDR1 is SGDLS and CDR2 is YYNGEE. The CDR3 DNA reads TGTGCCAGCAGCGCTAGCGGGAGTTACTACAATGAGCAGTTCTTC. This sequence encodes CASSASGSYYNEQFF.

The chain recombines TRBV12-3 or TRBV12-4 with TRBJ2-3; D not certain. CDR3 size: 13 residues. V lost 6 bases to trimming and J lost 1 base, with 8 bases between them. CDR3: CASRIDGTDTQYF. The CDR3 region has the DNA TGTGCCAGCAGGATAGATGGCACAGATACGCAGTATTTT.

The chain links TRBV6-5 to TRBJ1-2, with a possible D match to TRBD1 (5 bases). V shed 6 bases and J shed 3 bases, with 14 bases lying between them. The length of the CDR3 is 14 residues. Germline-derived CDR1 and CDR2 are MNHEY and SVGAGI. This CDR3 reads CASREQGLDYGYTF. The CDR3 DNA sequence: TGTGCCAGCAGGGAGCAGGGTCTCGACTATGGCTACACCTTC.

CDR3 bases: TGTGCCAGCAGCCGGCTTGGGACAGGCGAAACAAACCACTATGGCTACACCTTC. Its translation: CASSRLGTGETNHYGYTF. This chain connects TRBV6-2 or TRBV6-3 to TRBJ1-2; 8 positions match TRBD1. There are 18 residues in the CDR3. V shed 6 bases and J 3 bases; nucleotides not matched to a gene: 18. Germline loops: CDR1 MNHEY, CDR2 SVGEGT.

The CDR3 region has the DNA TGTGCCAGCAGTGGTTCCGGGACTAGCGGGGGAACCCGCACAGATACGCAGTATTTT. This codes for CASSGSGTSGGTRTDTQYF. The V gene is TRBV6-1, the J gene TRBJ2-3; 14 positions agree with TRBD2. The CDR3 covers 19 residues. The trim removed 4 bases at V and 1 base at J, leaving 10 bases unmatched. Germline-derived CDR1 and CDR2 are MNHNS and SASEGT.

V gene TRBV4-1 combines with J gene TRBJ2-5; possibly TRBD2 for D (5 bases). V lost 1 base to trimming and J lost 5 bases, with 14 bases between them. CDR1 is MGHRA and CDR2 is YSYEKL in the germline V gene. This CDR3 spans 15 amino acids. The CDR3 DNA sequence: TGCGCCAGCAGCCAAGTGACTACCGCGCGGGAGACCCAGTACTTC. Its protein is CASSQVTTARETQYF.

J is TRBJ2-1 and V is TRBV2; D is undetermined. The CDR3 is made up of 14 amino acids. V gave up 3 bases and J gave up 2 bases, with 8 bases separating them. Germline V lookup: CDR1 SNHLY, CDR2 FYNNEI. For the CDR3, the DNA is TGTGCCAGCAGTGAGCGGCAGCCCTACAATGAGCAGTTCTTC. This sequence encodes CASSERQPYNEQFF.

V gene TRBV5-6 combines with J gene TRBJ2-2; 9 nucleotides align to TRBD1. Germline trimming cut 4 bases from V and 4 bases from J; bases unmatched to any gene: 2. This CDR3 contains 14 residues. The germline gives CDR1 SGHDT, CDR2 YYEEEE. CDR3 in amino acids: CASSKTGGTGELFF. CDR3 in DNA: TGTGCCAGCAGCAAGACAGGGGGCACCGGGGAGCTGTTTTTT.

The chain recombines TRBV2 with TRBJ1-4; 9 bases are shared with TRBD1. This CDR3 has 13 residues. Germline loops: CDR1 SNHLY, CDR2 FYNNEI. The ends lost 9 bases at V and 8 bases at J; junction bases unmatched: 7. In DNA form, the CDR3 reads TGTGCCAGTTACAGGGGGCTCGGAGAAAAACTGTTTTTT. As protein: CASYRGLGEKLFF.

This chain links TRBV18 with TRBJ1-6, with a weak D call TRBD1 (5 bases). CDR3 length: 15 residues. CDR1 and CDR2 (germline): KGHSH, LQKENI. The germline V and J ends were trimmed by 8 bases and 0 bases, with 11 bases remaining between them. CDR3 DNA: TGTGCCAGCGCCAGGGACTACTCCTATAATTCACCCCTCCACTTT. Its protein is CASARDYSYNSPLHF.

This chain links TRBV11-1 with TRBJ2-7; D is unclear. Germline assignment: CDR1 SGHAT and CDR2 FQDESV (reference sequence). This CDR3 spans 13 amino acids. V was cut by 1 base and J by 3 bases, with 7 bases left in between. The CDR3 coding sequence is TGTGCCAGCAGCTTAGGCGGAAGCTACGAGCAGTACTTC. This gives the protein CASSLGGSYEQYF. The full variable domain, in which reference TRBV11-1 and TRBJ2-7 provide the parts outside the CDR3, is EAEVAQSPRYKITEKSQAVAFWCDPISGHATLYWYRQILGQGPELLVQFQDESVVDDSQLPKDRFSAERLKGVDSTLKIQPAELGDSAMYLCASSLGGSYEQYFGPGTRLTVT.

The chain joins TRBV5-1 to TRBJ1-3, with D maybe TRBD1 (6 bases). Trimming took 3 bases from V and 0 from J, leaving 13 bases between them. Germline lookup yields CDR1 SGHRS and CDR2 YFSETQ. There are 16 residues in the CDR3. CDR3 sequence reads: CASSSNPGASGNTIYF. CDR3 sequence (DNA): TGCGCCAGCAGCTCTAACCCAGGGGCCTCTGGAAACACCATATATTTT.

The chain uses TRBV27 and TRBJ2-2; possibly TRBD1 for D (6 bases). Germline values: CDR1 MNHEY, CDR2 SMNVEV (reference sequence). The CDR3 length is 16 residues. V was trimmed by 0 bases and J by 0 bases, leaving 8 bases between them. CDR3 sequence: CASSLSPGANTGELFF. DNA for the CDR3: TGTGCCAGCAGTTTATCGCCAGGGGCGAACACCGGGGAGCTGTTTTTT.

The rearrangement joins TRBV3-1 (or the pseudogene TRBV3-2) to TRBJ1-1; D remains unclear. Germline CDR1 is LGHDT and CDR2 is YNNKEL (reference sequence). Trimming left V 2 bases short and J 6 bases short, with 4 bases between. CDR3 length: 11 amino acids. The DNA for the CDR3 is TGTGCCAGCAGCCAAAGCGCTGAAGCTTTCTTT. Protein: CASSQSAEAFF.

The rearrangement joins TRBV19 to TRBJ2-7; D might be TRBD1 (5 bases). The CDR3 contains 15 residues. With 7 bases removed from V and 6 bases from J, the gap between germline ends came to 22 bases. The germline gives CDR1 LNHDA, CDR2 SQIVND (reference sequence). Written as DNA, the CDR3 is TGTGCCAGTAAATCCGCCGTAAGGGGCCAAGGCGAGCAGTACTTC. Translation gives CASKSAVRGQGEQYF.

The chain combines TRBV12-3 or TRBV12-4 with TRBJ2-1; perhaps TRBD1 as D (6 bases). The CDR3 runs 12 residues. The germline V and J ends were trimmed by 5 bases and 9 bases, with 11 bases remaining between them. The CDR3 region has the DNA TGTGCCAGCAGTCAACAGGGTATTGAGCAGTTCTTC. Translating it yields CASSQQGIEQFF.

V usage is TRBV12-3 or TRBV12-4 and J usage is TRBJ2-5, with TRBD1 matching 7 bases. CDR3 size: 13 residues. The V and J ends lost 8 bases and 7 bases, in that order; junction bases with no gene match: 10. CDR3 sequence: CASRKSTGVTQYF. The CDR3 DNA reads TGTGCCAGCCGCAAGAGTACAGGGGTGACCCAGTACTTC.

The gene calls are TRBV18 and TRBJ1-3, with D uncertain. With 10 bases removed from V and 0 bases from J, the gap between germline ends came to 7 bases. The CDR3 contains 12 residues. Germline CDR1 reads KGHSH; CDR2 reads LQKENI. In nucleotides, the CDR3 is TGTGCCACTGGCAGCTCTGGAAACACCATATATTTT. Translation: CATGSSGNTIYF.

The chain carries TRBV6-5 and TRBJ1-5; D not resolved. CDR3 length: 15 amino acids. V shed 2 bases and J shed 0 bases, with 8 bases lying between them. Germline values: CDR1 MNHEY, CDR2 SVGAGI. This chain's CDR3 is CASSYGRNSNQPQHF. The CDR3 DNA reads TGTGCCAGCAGTTACGGCAGAAATAGCAATCAGCCCCAGCATTTT.

The chain employs TRBV15 and TRBJ2-5; 7 nucleotides align to TRBD2. With V trimmed by 3 bases and J by 1 base, 2 bases remained unmatched. There are 14 residues in the CDR3. Germline V gene lookup returns CDR1 LNHNV and CDR2 YYDKDF (reference sequence). CDR3 DNA sequence: TGTGCCACCAGCAGGACTAGCCTCCAAGAGACCCAGTACTTC. Encoded protein: CATSRTSLQETQYF. The full variable domain, in which reference TRBV15 and TRBJ2-5 provide the parts outside the CDR3, is DAMVIQNPRYQVTQFGKPVTLSCSQTLNHNVMYWYQQKSSQAPKLLFHYYDKDFNNEADTPDNFQSRRPNTSFCFLDIRSPGLGDTAMYLCATSRTSLQETQYFGPGTRLLVL.

This clone was seen a single time. CDR3 amino acids: CASSPGQFTDTQYF. As DNA, the CDR3 is TGTGCCAGCAGTCCCGGACAGTTCACAGATACGCAGTATTTT. The chain joins TRBV27 to TRBJ2-3, with D possibly being TRBD1 (6 bases). The CDR3 runs to 14 residues. Germline V gene data show CDR1 as MNHEY and CDR2 as SMNVEV (reference sequence). Trimming stripped 5 bases from V and 2 bases from J, with 11 bases between.

The chain recombines TRBV18 with TRBJ2-2; TRBD1 aligns across 12 bases. The CDR3 is 18 residues long. Germline loops: CDR1 KGHSH, CDR2 LQKENI. Trimming took 3 bases from V and 6 from J; bases not matched to a gene: 11. The CDR3 reads CASSPFISGQGASGELFF. CDR3 in DNA: TGTGCCAGCTCACCTTTTATCTCGGGACAGGGGGCCTCCGGGGAGCTGTTTTTT.

The chain carries TRBV7-2 and TRBJ2-7, with 9 bases fitting TRBD1. With 1 base clipped from V and 4 bases from J, the junction kept 5 bases outside the gene matches. CDR1 SGHTA and CDR2 FQGNSA come from the germline V gene. CDR3 size: 15 residues. The CDR3 loop reads CASSLVTGGKYEQYF. The DNA for the CDR3 is TGTGCCAGCAGCTTAGTAACAGGGGGCAAGTACGAGCAGTACTTC.

The chain has TRBV28 and TRBJ1-4, with 9 bases matching TRBD1. The V segment lost 3 bases and the J segment 3 bases; nucleotides outside the gene matches: 5. This CDR3 comprises 16 residues. Germline lookup yields CDR1 MDHEN and CDR2 SYDVKM. CDR3 sequence reads: CASSFGTGNPNEKLFF. The CDR3 DNA follows: TGTGCCAGCAGTTTCGGGACAGGGAACCCTAATGAAAAACTGTTTTTT.

This chain joins TRBV9 and TRBJ2-1; D is ambiguous. Germline lookup yields CDR1 SGDLS and CDR2 YYNGEE. V gave up 4 bases and J gave up 7 bases, with 12 bases separating them. CDR3 length: 13 amino acids. In nucleotides, the CDR3 is TGTGCCAGCAGCTACTCCCCCGGGAATGAGCAGTTCTTC. It translates to CASSYSPGNEQFF.

This chain connects TRBV7-3 to TRBJ2-1, with 11 nucleotides matching TRBD1. CDR1 is SGHTA and CDR2 is FQGTGA in the germline V gene. This CDR3 comprises 15 residues. With 4 bases clipped from V and 9 bases from J, the junction kept 8 bases outside the gene matches. The CDR3 loop is CASSSGQGAIGEQFF. Written as DNA, the CDR3 is TGTGCCAGCAGCTCTGGACAGGGGGCAATCGGTGAGCAGTTCTTC. Variable domain in full (rest from reference TRBV7-3 and TRBJ2-1): GAGVSQTPSNKVTEKGKYVELRCDPISGHTALYWYRQSLGQGPEFLIYFQGTGAADDSGLPNDRFFAVRPEGSVSTLKIQRTERGDSAVYLCASSSGQGAIGEQFFGPGTRLTVL.

V is TRBV6-6 and J is TRBJ1-2, with TRBD1 matching over 11 bases. V was pared by 8 bases and J by 8 bases, with 7 bases of the junction left unmatched. The CDR3 length is 13 residues. CDR1 is MNHNY, CDR2 SVGAGI, per germline (reference sequence). CDR3 in DNA: TGTGCCAGCGGTGGACAGGGGGCCTTGGGCTACACCTTC. It codes for CASGGQGALGYTF.

This clone was picked up one time. V usage is TRBV29-1 and J usage is TRBJ2-3; a weak D match, TRBD2 (6 bases). The germline gives CDR1 SQVTM, CDR2 ANQGSEA. V was shortened by 2 bases and J by 5 bases, with 17 bases between the two germline ends. The CDR3 contains 15 residues. The CDR3 is CSVEIPGGRGDTQYF. In DNA form, the CDR3 reads TGCAGCGTTGAAATACCAGGCGGGCGGGGAGATACGCAGTATTTT.

The chain links TRBV28 to TRBJ2-7, with no clear D. The CDR3 runs to 14 residues. Germline CDR1 MDHEN, CDR2 SYDVKM. V lost 5 bases, J lost 4 bases, and 15 bases lay in between. The DNA of the CDR3 is TGTGCCAGCAGTCCTAGAGAGATACGTTACGAGCAGTACTTC. Its protein is CASSPREIRYEQYF. The full variable domain, its missing parts supplied by reference TRBV28 and TRBJ2-7, is DVKVTQSSRYLVKRTGEKVFLECVQDMDHENMFWYRQDPGLGLRLIYFSYDVKMKEKGDIPEGYSVSREKKERFSLILESASTNQTSMYLCASSPREIRYEQYFGPGTRLTVT.

The chain carries TRBV28 and TRBJ1-1; TRBD1 is a possible D gene (5 bases). The CDR3 runs 15 residues. Germline V gives CDR1 MDHEN, CDR2 SYDVKM. V gave up 2 bases and J gave up 1 base, with 11 bases separating them. CDR3 residues: CASSLGLGQNTEAFF. The CDR3 DNA is TGTGCCAGCAGTTTAGGTCTTGGACAGAACACTGAAGCTTTCTTT.